This T cell receptor beta chain was profiled in a study of Ad26.COV2.S vaccination and SARS-CoV-2 variants (dated by TCRdb to about 2021). Notes on the research overall: Donors in the vaccine arm were drawn from COV1001, a multicentre, randomized, double-blind, placebo-controlled phase I-IIa trial testing Ad26.COV2.S in healthy adults. Ad26.COV2.S was administered intramuscularly at a dose of 5x10^10 or 1x10^11 viral particles, either as one shot or as two shots given 56 days apart. TCRbeta repertoire sequencing was used to assess the specificity and breadth of SARS-CoV-2-reactive T cell receptors after Ad26.COV2.S vaccination. The TCR-sequenced set comprised around 30 samples: around 20 Ad26.COV2.S vaccine recipients, 5 placebo recipients and 8 SARS-CoV-2 convalescent individuals. Trial participants were randomized into five groups of five, in which low-dose or high-dose Ad26.COV2.S was given once or twice, or placebo was given on both occasions. Throughout the experiments and outcome assessment, investigators stayed blinded to trial group allocation.

The table lists this clone with a few counts. What antigen it recognizes has not been identified. No per-base quality is available; no much larger clone lies one base away. The CDR3, cysteine through phenylalanine, is 14 amino acids long. Only the CDR3 part of the read is kept: 42 bases, read in frame from the first base. Trimming at the junction amounts to 4 bases on V and 3 bases on J, and the germline ends lie 12 bases apart. CDR1 KGHSH and CDR2 LQKENI were looked up in the germline V gene. Study-wide conclusions, independent of this receptor: Vaccine and placebo recipients had similar non-spike TCR breadth, a finding consistent with the vaccine containing only spike. Substantial breadth of spike-specific CD8+ and CD4+ T cell responses was reported after vaccination. The authors noted that the TCR breadth and depth analyses may have underestimated total T cell responses. The study was not powered to compare responses between vaccine doses or regimens. Spike-specific TCR breadth was higher in Ad26.COV2.S recipients than in placebo recipients (P = 0.0014).

Taken with the paper, the label for treatment or condition translates to: some 20 received Ad26.COV2.S at low or high dose, single or two shots; five or six received placebo; per-sample allocation not given. Repertoires of vaccine and placebo recipients were sequenced from samples collected on day 63 after the first injection. In Cohort 1b, roughly 25 adults aged 18-55 years were enrolled at a single site in Boston, USA, between 29 July and 7 August 2020. Ad26.COV2.S consisted of a replication-incompetent adenovirus type 26 vector by which a prefusion-stabilized SARS-CoV-2 spike protein from the original Wuhan strain was expressed. The immunoSEQ Assay was the method used to sequence TCRbeta CDR3 regions. After extraction, genomic DNA underwent amplification by bias-controlled multiplex PCR, followed by high-throughput sequencing. Regarding the original processing steps: To quantify the absolute abundance of every unique TCRbeta CDR3 region, sequences were collapsed and filtered. T cell fraction was estimated by normalizing TCRbeta template counts to usable DNA, with usable DNA measured through amplification of reference genes found in all nucleated cells. Repertoire TCRs were annotated as SARS-CoV-2-specific by exact matching of V gene, CDR3 amino acid sequence and J gene to a known reactive TCR set. The reference SARS-CoV-2 TCR set was derived from MIRA and filtered for enrichment in COVID-19-positive ImmuneCODE repertoires, a step that removed public or cross-reactive TCRs. Using the MIRA antigens, annotated TCRs were further analysed by specific ORF or by position within an ORF. Breadth was defined as the number of annotated unique rearrangements divided by the total number of unique productive rearrangements, and depth was defined as the summed frequency of the annotated unique rearrangements. Two-sided Wilcoxon rank-sum tests were used to compare TCR breadth between groups. TCRdb stores this immuneACCESS table with in-frame sequences only. Part of the clones is absent; in the studies checked, under half of the shortfall reflects unresolved V genes, and no reason is known for the rest. Clone size and the V and J calls come from that table; the DNA yielded D and trimming. This sample lists roughly 350,000 clones; about 87% were detected once. The ten most abundant clones make up 5.5% to 7% of the sample.

The TCR sequence derives from a person aged 18-65 years who received the Ad26.COV2.S COVID-19 vaccine or a placebo. Recombination linked TRBV18 to TRBJ1-1; 6 matching bases give a weak D call of TRBD1. Sequenced material: peripheral blood, taken in a trial of Ad26.COV2.S vaccine versus placebo. The DNA reads as follows: TGTGCCAGCTCACTACAGGGTTGGGACACTGAAGCTTTCTTT. Its product reads: CASSLQGWDTEAFF. The entire variable domain, with the stretches around the CDR3 drawn from the reference TRBV18 and TRBJ1-1 proteins, is NAGVMQNPRHLVRRRGQEARLRCSPMKGHSHVYWYRQLPEEGLKFMVYLQKENIIDESGMPKERFSAEFPKEGPSILRIQQVVRGDSAAYFCASSLQGWDTEAFFGQGTRLTVV.